Below, 12 T cell receptor beta chains from the same sample are listed, as sequenced in a study of T cells in localized non-small cell lung cancer (dated by TCRdb to 2018 to 2020). The library was produced with the immunoSEQ multiplex PCR assay. TCRdb took over this immuneACCESS table, retaining in-frame rearrangements with V and J assigned. Such tables are incomplete; in checked studies, under half of the missing clones stem from an unresolved V gene, and the remainder is unexplained. The sample yields 1,500 to 2,000 clones; around 30% were counted once. The top ten hold roughly 13% of the sample. Here the sequenced sample was normal lung tissue next to the tumor, taken before any cancer treatment. These receptors came from a male donor aged 60 or over with stage II squamous cell lung carcinoma.

This clone was found a few times. The rearrangement links TRBV6-8 to TRBJ1-4, with D unresolved. This CDR3 is built from 16 residues. CDR1 and CDR2 from the germline V gene are MNHGY and SAAAGT. Trimming left V 6 bases short and J 0 bases short, with 14 bases between. This chain's CDR3 is CASRLRTEATNEKLFF. For the CDR3, the DNA is TGTGCCAGCAGACTACGGACGGAGGCAACTAATGAAAAACTGTTTTTT.

This clone was found a few times. The CDR3 nucleotides are TGTGCCTTAAGGTGGCTAGCGAACACCGGGGAGCTGTTTTTT. The encoded protein is CALRWLANTGELFF. This chain joins TRBV30 and TRBJ2-2; D gene ambiguous. Trimming took 7 bases from V and 0 from J, leaving 12 bases between them. The length of the CDR3 is 14 residues. Germline V gives CDR1 GTSNPN, CDR2 SVGIG (reference sequence).

V gene TRBV12-5 combines with J gene TRBJ2-1; TRBD2 is a possible D gene (6 bases). This CDR3 is 16 amino acids long. Germline CDR1 is LGHNT and CDR2 is FRNRAP. V was cut by 0 bases and J by 6 bases, with 15 bases left in between. The CDR3 DNA follows: TGTGCTAGTGGTTTGGTAGTCGGTGCGGGAAGCAATGAGCAGTTCTTC. It is translated as CASGLVVGAGSNEQFF.

V gene TRBV23-1 combines with J gene TRBJ2-1; possibly TRBD1 or TRBD2 for D (5 bases each). TRBV23-1 is an open reading frame whose function is uncertain. V lost 7 bases and J 5 bases, leaving 24 bases between the germline ends. The CDR3 contains 17 residues. Here the CDR3 reads CASNAGTLPHTDNEQFF. The CDR3 nucleotides read TGCGCCAGCAACGCAGGGACCCTACCCCACACAGACAATGAGCAGTTCTTC.

V and J are TRBV11-3 and TRBJ2-1, with a weak D call TRBD2 (6 bases). This CDR3 has 14 residues. The V gene lost 4 bases and the J gene lost 3 bases, with 10 bases spanning the gap. CDR1 SGHNT and CDR2 YENEEA come from the germline V gene. CDR3 sequence (DNA): TGTGCCAGCAGCTCACCGACTAGCTACAATGAGCAGTTCTTC. This codes for CASSSPTSYNEQFF.

A few counts support this clone. The gene calls are TRBV19 and TRBJ2-7, with D possibly matching TRBD2 (6 bases). Germline CDR1 and CDR2: LNHDA and SQIVND (reference sequence). The length of the CDR3 is 15 residues. The V end was cut by 6 bases, the J end by 0 bases, with 15 bases between. The CDR3 coding sequence is TGTGCCAGTAGCGACGTAGCGGCGAGCTCCTACGAGCAGTACTTC. This translates into CASSDVAASSYEQYF.

V is TRBV28 and J is TRBJ1-4, with TRBD1 as a possible D gene (6 bases). This CDR3 region has 15 residues. V was cut by 6 bases and J by 8 bases, with 19 bases left in between. CDR1 MDHEN and CDR2 SYDVKM come from the germline V gene. CDR3 sequence reads: CASRIDGQGREKLFF. Here the CDR3 DNA reads TGTGCCAGCAGGATAGACGGCCAGGGGAGGGAAAAACTGTTTTTT.

The CDR3 loop reads CASNGAMSSYEQYF. The CDR3 region has the DNA TGTGCCAGCAACGGTGCTATGAGCTCCTACGAGCAGTACTTC. The V call is TRBV9, the J call TRBJ2-7; D unresolved. V gave up 6 bases and J gave up 0 bases, with 13 bases separating them. The CDR3 consists of 14 residues. Germline CDR1 is SGDLS and CDR2 is YYNGEE.

This rearrangement joins TRBV18 to TRBJ2-5; TRBD2 matches 9 bases. CDR1 KGHSH and CDR2 LQKENI come from the germline V gene. CDR3 length: 17 amino acids. Trimming took 0 bases from V and 4 from J; bases not matched to a gene: 9. The CDR3 coding sequence is TGTGCCAGCTCACCACCCCAGCGGGGGGCTGTCGTAGAGACCCAGTACTTC. This sequence encodes CASSPPQRGAVVETQYF.

This rearrangement joins TRBV6-8 to TRBJ1-1; D gene ambiguous. The CDR3 runs to 13 residues. Trimming took off 6 bases at V and 4 bases at J, with 12 bases between the two ends. Germline V gene lookup returns CDR1 MNHGY and CDR2 SAAAGT. CDR3 DNA sequence: TGTGCCAGCAGAAAGCCAGGTTCCACTGAAGCTTTCTTT. This translates into CASRKPGSTEAFF.

This clone was detected only a few times. This sequence joins TRBV23-1 and TRBJ2-7; a weak D match, TRBD2 (5 bases). TRBV23-1 is an ORF, and what it does is uncertain. The CDR3 covers 13 residues. V shed 6 bases and J shed 3 bases, with 12 bases lying between them. The DNA for the CDR3 is TGCGCCAGCAGCTTGGCTCGGGGCTACGAGCAGTACTTC. As protein: CASSLARGYEQYF.

The rearrangement links TRBV5-1 to TRBJ2-3; 8 bases are shared with TRBD2. This CDR3 is built from 15 residues. Germline lookup yields CDR1 SGHRS and CDR2 YFSETQ. The V and J ends lost 1 base and 5 bases, in that order; junction bases with no gene match: 6. The CDR3 region has the DNA TGCGCCAGCAGCTTGTTTGCGGGGGGCCTAGATACGCAGTATTTT. Amino acid sequence: CASSLFAGGLDTQYF.